This record covers a single T cell receptor (beta chain). The data derive from a study of T-cell memory formation after mild COVID-19. MiXCR was run by TCRdb on the 5' RACE reads, yielding one entry per CDR3 protein. This sample has 350,000 to 450,000 distinct CDR3 sequences; 20% occur once, and the top ten carry roughly 8.4%. Losses at the gene ends were 6 bases for V and 4 bases for J; bases not matched to a gene: 9. The CDR3 has 14 residues. Germline values: CDR1 DFQATT, CDR2 SNEGSKA (reference sequence). V and J are TRBV20-1 and TRBJ2-3; 8 bases are shared with TRBD1. The clonotype originates from an adult woman who had mild COVID-19 (a few samples of this study predate the infection). Cell type and time point are not known. The specimen was PBMCs or a T cell subset sorted from them (not recorded which). CDR3 protein: CSAPTGGFADTQYF. In nucleotides, the CDR3 is TGCAGTGCCCCAACAGGGGGTTTCGCAGATACGCAGTATTTT.